This TCR beta chain emerged from a study of T cells in localized non-small cell lung cancer. Study-wide points: In adjacent lung, a median around 55 of the top 100 tumor clones were found.

Profiling relied on immunoSEQ multiplex PCR, and the TCRdb table lists in-frame clones only, not all of them. The data show some 50,000 clones, approximately 86% seen once. In its sample, this clone was seen many times. Its antigen is still unknown. There are 14 residues in the CDR3. From germline, CDR1 is KGHSH and CDR2 LQKENI. Trimming pared 0 bases from V and 5 bases from J, leaving 10 bases between. The sample consisted of PBMCs, taken before any cancer treatment. The chain employs TRBV18 and TRBJ1-2; D is ambiguous. The receptor was derived from a female donor with stage II lung adenocarcinoma. CDR3 residues: CASSPPAGWYGYTF. The CDR3, as DNA: TGTGCCAGCTCACCACCAGCCGGGTGGTATGGCTACACCTTC.